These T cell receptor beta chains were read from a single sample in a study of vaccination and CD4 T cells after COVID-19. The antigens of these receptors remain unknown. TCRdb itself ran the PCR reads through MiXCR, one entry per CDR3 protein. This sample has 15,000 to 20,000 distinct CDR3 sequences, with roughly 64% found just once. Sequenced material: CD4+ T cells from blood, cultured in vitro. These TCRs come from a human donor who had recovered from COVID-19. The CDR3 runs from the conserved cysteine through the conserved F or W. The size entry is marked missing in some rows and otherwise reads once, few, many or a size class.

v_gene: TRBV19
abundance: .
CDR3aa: CASSPSGTALPGSNYGYTF

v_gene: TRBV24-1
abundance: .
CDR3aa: CATRTGVGNTIYF

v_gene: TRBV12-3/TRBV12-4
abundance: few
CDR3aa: CASSLGGGSQPQHF

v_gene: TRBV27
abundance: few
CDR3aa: CASSSPFLNTEAFF

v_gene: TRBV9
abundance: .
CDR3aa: CASSEGQGLPNSPLHF

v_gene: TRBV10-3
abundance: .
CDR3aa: CAISERGGSTGMTQPQHF

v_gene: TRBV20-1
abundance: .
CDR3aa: CSAPPGPTSWNIQYF

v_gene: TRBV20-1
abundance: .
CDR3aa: CSAKMLAGPPPKGTDTQYF

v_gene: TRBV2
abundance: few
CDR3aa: CASSERSGGGYTF

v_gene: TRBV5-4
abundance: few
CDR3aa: CATQARADTQYF

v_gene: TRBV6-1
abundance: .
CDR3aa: CASSHLTSGSYNEQFF

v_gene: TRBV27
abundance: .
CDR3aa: CASSFKASTGELFF

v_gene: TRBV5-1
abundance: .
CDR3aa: CASSPTGVLGFGPSGANVLTF

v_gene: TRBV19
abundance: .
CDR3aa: CASSIIGSQRGYQPQHF

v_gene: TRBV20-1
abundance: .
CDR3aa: CSASQGDQPQHF

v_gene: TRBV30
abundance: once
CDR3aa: CAWSAWRGGYTF

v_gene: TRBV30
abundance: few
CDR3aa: CAWSHSGQGNTEAFF

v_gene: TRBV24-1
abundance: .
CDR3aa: CATSDSGLRHSNEQFF

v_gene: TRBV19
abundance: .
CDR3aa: CASSDQGVTEAFF

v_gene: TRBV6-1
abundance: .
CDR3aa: CASSAGTGDLHEQYF

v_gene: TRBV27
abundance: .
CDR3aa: CASRRQGVTYGYTF

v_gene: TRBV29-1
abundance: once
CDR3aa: CSGGTGDPDTQYF

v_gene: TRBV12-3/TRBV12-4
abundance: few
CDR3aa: CASGQSVQGEAEAFF

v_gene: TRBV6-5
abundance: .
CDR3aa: CAGSYAGVGAKNIQYF

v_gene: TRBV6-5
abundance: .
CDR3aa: CASSYNGYTEAFF

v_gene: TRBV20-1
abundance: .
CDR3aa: CSASEAGPYNEQFF

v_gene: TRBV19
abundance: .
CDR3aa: CASLRGGWNTGELFF

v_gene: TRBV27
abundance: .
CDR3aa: CASSLTPRQGNTGELFF

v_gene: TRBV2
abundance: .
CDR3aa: CASRPGGNTNGYTF

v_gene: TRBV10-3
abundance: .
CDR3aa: CAISGGTSGGLETQYF

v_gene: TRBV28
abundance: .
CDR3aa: CASSLGGNRNTGYF